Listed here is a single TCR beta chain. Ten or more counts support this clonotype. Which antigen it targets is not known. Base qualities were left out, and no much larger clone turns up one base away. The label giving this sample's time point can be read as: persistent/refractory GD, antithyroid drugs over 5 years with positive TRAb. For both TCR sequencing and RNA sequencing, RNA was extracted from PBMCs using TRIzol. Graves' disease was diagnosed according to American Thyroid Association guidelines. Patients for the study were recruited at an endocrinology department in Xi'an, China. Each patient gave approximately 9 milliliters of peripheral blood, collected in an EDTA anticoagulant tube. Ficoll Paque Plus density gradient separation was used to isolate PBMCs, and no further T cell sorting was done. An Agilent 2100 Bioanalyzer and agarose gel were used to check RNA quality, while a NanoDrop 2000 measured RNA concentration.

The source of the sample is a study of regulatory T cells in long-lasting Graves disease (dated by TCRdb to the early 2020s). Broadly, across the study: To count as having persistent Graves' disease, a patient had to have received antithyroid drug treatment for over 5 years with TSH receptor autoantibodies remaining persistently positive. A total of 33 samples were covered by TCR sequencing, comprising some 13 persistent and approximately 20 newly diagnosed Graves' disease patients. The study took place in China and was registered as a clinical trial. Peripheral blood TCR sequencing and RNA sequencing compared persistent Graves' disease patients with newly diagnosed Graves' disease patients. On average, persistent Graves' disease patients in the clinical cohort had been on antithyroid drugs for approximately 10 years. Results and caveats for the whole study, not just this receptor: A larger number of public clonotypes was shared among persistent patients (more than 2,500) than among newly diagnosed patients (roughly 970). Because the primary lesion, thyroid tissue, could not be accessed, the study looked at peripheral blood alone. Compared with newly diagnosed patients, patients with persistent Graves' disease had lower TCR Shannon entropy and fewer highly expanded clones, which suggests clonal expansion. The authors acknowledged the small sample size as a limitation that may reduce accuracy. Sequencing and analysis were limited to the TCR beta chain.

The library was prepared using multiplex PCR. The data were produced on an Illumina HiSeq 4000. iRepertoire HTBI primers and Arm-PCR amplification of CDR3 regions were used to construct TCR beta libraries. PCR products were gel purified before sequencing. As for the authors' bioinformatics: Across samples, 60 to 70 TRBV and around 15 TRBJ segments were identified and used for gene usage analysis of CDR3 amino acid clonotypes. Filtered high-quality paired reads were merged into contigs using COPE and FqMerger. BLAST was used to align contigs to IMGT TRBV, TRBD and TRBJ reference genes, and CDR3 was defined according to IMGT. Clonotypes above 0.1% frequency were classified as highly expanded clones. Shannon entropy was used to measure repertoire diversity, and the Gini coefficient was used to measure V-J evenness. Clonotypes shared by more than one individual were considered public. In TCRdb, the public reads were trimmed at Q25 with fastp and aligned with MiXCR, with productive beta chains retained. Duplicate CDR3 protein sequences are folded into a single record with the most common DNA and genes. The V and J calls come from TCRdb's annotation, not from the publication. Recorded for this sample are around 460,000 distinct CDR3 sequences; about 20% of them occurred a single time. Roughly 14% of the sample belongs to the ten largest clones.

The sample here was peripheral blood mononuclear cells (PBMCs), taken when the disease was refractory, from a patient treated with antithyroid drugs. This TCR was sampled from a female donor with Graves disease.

The CDR3 is CASSFQGHTQYF. The nucleotide sequence reads as follows: TGTGCCAGCAGTTTCCAGGGCCATACGCAGTATTTT. The chain uses TRBV28 and TRBJ2-3, with TRBD1 tentatively as D gene (5 bases match). Looking up the germline V gene yields CDR1 MDHEN and CDR2 SYDVKM. The V end loses 3 bases and the J end loses 7 bases, and a stretch of 8 bases separates them. The CDR3 goes from the cysteine to the phenylalanine over 12 residues. Only the CDR3 part of the read is kept: 36 bases, read in frame from the first base.